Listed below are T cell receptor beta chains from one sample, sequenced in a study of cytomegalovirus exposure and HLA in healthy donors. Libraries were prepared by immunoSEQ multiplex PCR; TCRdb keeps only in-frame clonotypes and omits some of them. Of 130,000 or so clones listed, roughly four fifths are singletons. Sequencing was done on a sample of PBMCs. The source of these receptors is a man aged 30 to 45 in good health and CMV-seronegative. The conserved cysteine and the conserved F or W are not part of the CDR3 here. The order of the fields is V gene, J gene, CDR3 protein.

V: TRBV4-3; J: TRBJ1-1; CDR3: ASSQVEGRTEAF
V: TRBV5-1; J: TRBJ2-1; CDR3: ASPPRGLTNEQF
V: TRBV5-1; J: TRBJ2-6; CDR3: ASSRSKPGSGANVLT
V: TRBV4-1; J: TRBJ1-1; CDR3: ASSRWRNTEAF
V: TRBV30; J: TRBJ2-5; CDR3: AWSGQGWKTQY
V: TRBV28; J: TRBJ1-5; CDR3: ASSLGDTNQPQH
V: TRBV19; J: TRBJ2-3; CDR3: ASSIRVADTQY
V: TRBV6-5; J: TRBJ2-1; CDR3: ASSYSRDTGNEQF
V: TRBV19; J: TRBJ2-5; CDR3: ASSAGTANQETQY
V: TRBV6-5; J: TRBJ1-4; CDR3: ASSSQGASLGKLF
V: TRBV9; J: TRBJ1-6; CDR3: ASSVNQRGNSPLH
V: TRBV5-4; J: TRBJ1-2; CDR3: ASSSREPGGYT
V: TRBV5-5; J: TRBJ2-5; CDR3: ASIPLASPFGTQY
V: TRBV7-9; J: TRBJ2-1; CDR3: ASSFKAGYNEQF
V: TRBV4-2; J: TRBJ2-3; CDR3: ASSQDRGLGADTQY
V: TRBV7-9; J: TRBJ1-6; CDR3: ASSFDRGAISYNSPLH
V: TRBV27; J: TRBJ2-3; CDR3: ASSRYTDTQY
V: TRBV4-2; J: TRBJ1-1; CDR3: ASSQREIETEAF
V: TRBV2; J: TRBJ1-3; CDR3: ASSGRVFGNTIY
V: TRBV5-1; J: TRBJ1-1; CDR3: ASSILTGTNTEAF
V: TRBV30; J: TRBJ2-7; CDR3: AWSVSGQGGEVQY